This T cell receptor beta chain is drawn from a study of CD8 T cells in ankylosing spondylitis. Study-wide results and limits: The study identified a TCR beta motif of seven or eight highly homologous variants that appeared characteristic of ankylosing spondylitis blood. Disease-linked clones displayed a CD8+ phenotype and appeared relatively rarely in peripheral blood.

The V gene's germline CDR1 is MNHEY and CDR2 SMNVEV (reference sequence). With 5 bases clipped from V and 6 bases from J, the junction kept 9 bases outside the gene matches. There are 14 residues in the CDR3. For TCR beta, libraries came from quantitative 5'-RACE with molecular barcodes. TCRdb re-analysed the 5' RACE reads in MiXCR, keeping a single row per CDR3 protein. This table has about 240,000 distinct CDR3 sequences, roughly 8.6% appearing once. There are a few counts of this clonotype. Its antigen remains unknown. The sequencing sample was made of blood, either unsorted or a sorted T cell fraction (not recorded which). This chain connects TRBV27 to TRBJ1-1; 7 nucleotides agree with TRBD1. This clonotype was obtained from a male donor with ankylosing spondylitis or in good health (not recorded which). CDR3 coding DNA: TGTGCCAGCAGTACCAACAGGGGTTTTCCTGAAGCTTTCTTT. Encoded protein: CASSTNRGFPEAFF.